The TCR beta chain under discussion was sequenced for a study of Tregs in tolerant kidney transplant recipients. Turning to the study itself: An approximately three-day belatacept mixed lymphocyte reaction, sometimes plus 5-day graft donor restimulation, preceded CD4+CD25+CD127- sorting. Sorting used antibodies to exclude donor cells. Study observations and caveats: Biological reproducibility was not directly addressed in this study. Expanding Tregs on activated donor B cells appeared to best identify donor-specific TCRbeta clones.

The V gene's germline CDR1 is MNHEY and CDR2 SVGAGI. This CDR3 has 15 residues. V was cut by 0 bases and J by 5 bases, with 13 bases left in between. The assay was immunoSEQ multiplex PCR, and TCRdb's table has in-frame clones only and misses some. Among around 30,000 clones listed, approximately 83% were seen once. Points on this clone: Its antigen is undetermined.

The sample comprised Tregs from blood cultured with allogeneic cells. This TCR derives from a human donor in good health. V gene TRBV6-5 combines with J gene TRBJ1-1, with unresolved D. CDR3 bases: TGTGCCAGCAGTTACTCGAGAAGGTTGGGGACTGAAGCTTTCTTT. It codes for CASSYSRRLGTEAFF.